This TCR beta chain was sequenced in a study of read filtering for tumor transcriptome and immune sequencing. From 300 to 400 ng of RNA, a library with molecular barcoded alpha/delta and beta/gamma adaptors was made. Each CDR3 protein gets one entry after TCRdb re-called the reads with MiXCR. The sample contains about 39,000 distinct CDR3 sequences, 14% of which appear only once. Germline CDR1 is MNHEY and CDR2 is SMNVEV (reference sequence). V was shortened by 6 bases and J by 3 bases, with 9 bases between the two germline ends. This CDR3 is 12 amino acids long. The sample holds many counts of this clonotype.

Sequencing used a population of CD138-negative cells sorted from bone marrow. This clonotype was obtained from a donor at least 40 years old with multiple myeloma. The V gene is TRBV27, the J gene TRBJ2-7; D remains unclear. CDR3 nucleotide sequence: TGTGCCAGCAGCGCTACGGGCTACGAGCAGTACTTC. This encodes CASSATGYEQYF.